The 20 T cell receptor beta chains below come from one sample, sequenced in a study of cytomegalovirus exposure and HLA in healthy donors. PCR employed 60 Vbeta and 13 Jbeta primers. Clones were read by immunoSEQ multiplex PCR, and TCRdb kept only the in-frame ones, dropping some. The table has over 65,000 clones, approximately 71% seen once. Sequenced input: PBMCs. These receptors all stem from a man aged 35-49 years in good health and CMV-seronegative.

The J gene is TRBJ2-1, the V gene TRBV2; possible D gene TRBD1, 6 bases. The CDR3 runs to 15 residues. Germline V gene data show CDR1 as SNHLY and CDR2 as FYNNEI. V lost 3 bases to trimming and J lost 3 bases, with 12 bases between them. CDR3 amino acids: CASSDGTSIYNEQFF. CDR3 nucleotide sequence: TGTGCCAGCAGTGACGGGACAAGCATCTACAATGAGCAGTTCTTC.

The chain joins TRBV5-1 to TRBJ1-2; the match to TRBD1 covers 8 bases. V shed 3 bases, J shed 5 bases, and the junction held 12 bases outside the gene matches. The germline V gene encodes CDR1 SGHRS and CDR2 YFSETQ. This CDR3 is built from 16 residues. CDR3: CASSSGRQGSFYGYTF. The CDR3 coding sequence is TGCGCCAGCAGCTCGGGGCGACAGGGGTCTTTTTATGGCTACACCTTC.

The chain links TRBV9 to TRBJ1-4; possible D gene TRBD1, 6 bases. CDR1 and CDR2 (germline): SGDLS, YYNGEE. The CDR3 has 15 residues. Between the trimmed V and J ends, which lost 4 bases and 6 bases, there was a span of 16 bases. As DNA, the CDR3 is TGTGCCAGCAGCCTCTCAGACAGGAAGTATGAAAAACTGTTTTTT. It specifies CASSLSDRKYEKLFF.

Details on this clone: Sequence at one end of the junction differs from germline and may be a read error. The same CDR3 also results from other DNA sequences found in this sample. The V call is TRBV18, the J call TRBJ1-1; D may be TRBD1 (5 bases). This CDR3 has 14 amino acids. Germline CDR1 KGHSH, CDR2 LQKENI. CDR3 protein: CASSPRQLDTEAFF. CDR3 in DNA: TGTGCCAGCTCACCACGACAGTTGGACACTGAGGCTTTCTTT.

The V call is TRBV5-1, the J call TRBJ1-1; tentatively, D is TRBD1 (6 bases). The CDR3 has 14 residues. Germline values: CDR1 SGHRS, CDR2 YFSETQ. V was cut by 3 bases and J by 0 bases, with 9 bases left in between. CDR3 nucleotide sequence: TGCGCCAGCAGCTCGACAGGCTTGAACACTGAAGCTTTCTTT. Its translation is CASSSTGLNTEAFF.

The chain links TRBV10-2 to TRBJ2-5, with D possibly TRBD2 on 5 matching bases. Trimming shortened V by 6 bases and J by 5 bases, and 16 bases separated the two germline ends. The CDR3 runs to 14 residues. Germline V gene sequence: CDR1 WSHSY, CDR2 SAAADI. DNA of the CDR3: TGCGCCAGCAGCCTCATTACTAGAAGGGAGACCCAGTACTTC. Translation: CASSLITRRETQYF.

This clone appeared a single time. The gene calls are TRBV5-8 and TRBJ1-1; D may be TRBD1 (6 bases). Per the germline V gene, CDR1 is SGHTS and CDR2 is YDEGEE. Trimming stripped 3 bases from V and 5 bases from J, with 14 bases between. The CDR3 runs to 14 residues. The CDR3 region has the DNA TGTGCCAGCAGCTACACAGGGAGAAGGACTGAAGCTTTCTTT. It specifies CASSYTGRRTEAFF. Full variable domain (remainder filled in from reference TRBV5-8 and TRBJ1-1): EAGVTQSPTHLIKTRGQQATLRCSPISGHTSVYWYQQALGLGLQFLLWYDEGEERNRGNFPPRFSGRQFPNYSSELNVNALELEDSALYLCASSYTGRRTEAFFGQGTRLTVV.

The J gene is TRBJ1-1, the V gene TRBV13, with TRBD1 matching 8 bases. The CDR3 contains 15 residues. The ends lost 5 bases at V and 2 bases at J; junction bases unmatched: 7. The germline V gene encodes CDR1 PRHDT and CDR2 FYEKMQ (reference sequence). Written as DNA, the CDR3 is TGTGCCAGCAGCGCTGACAGGGGACGCAACACTGAAGCTTTCTTT. Its translation: CASSADRGRNTEAFF.

The CDR3 reads CASSLLRSWEAFF. CDR3 sequence (DNA): TGTGCCAGCAGTTTACTTCGGTCCTGGGAAGCTTTCTTT. V gene TRBV28 combines with J gene TRBJ1-1; D call uncertain. CDR3 length: 13 amino acids. With 2 bases removed from V and 8 bases from J, the gap between germline ends came to 12 bases. Germline V gives CDR1 MDHEN, CDR2 SYDVKM.

Points on this clone: At one of its ends the junction is not consistent with the germline gene, which may arise from a read error. The chain is built from TRBV7-7 and TRBJ1-1; TRBD1 is a possible D gene (6 bases). The CDR3 sequence is 12 residues long. Germline-derived CDR1 and CDR2 are SSHAT and FNYEAQ (reference sequence). The CDR3 loop reads CASSVQGSEAFF. The CDR3 DNA is TGTGCTAGCAGCGTACAGGGATCCGAAGCTTTCTTT.

V gene TRBV9 combines with J gene TRBJ1-1; a possible D gene is TRBD1 (6 bases). The germline CDR1 and CDR2 sequences are SGDLS and YYNGEE. This CDR3 comprises 17 residues. V shed 3 bases and J shed 0 bases, with 18 bases lying between them. In nucleotides, the CDR3 is TGTGCCAGCAGCGGAACCGCCCCCGGACAGTTGAACACTGAAGCTTTCTTT. This gives the protein CASSGTAPGQLNTEAFF.

The chain has TRBV25-1 and TRBJ2-1; 10 positions match TRBD1. Trimming at V came to 4 bases and at J to 4 bases, leaving 4 bases not matched to a gene. The V gene's germline CDR1 is MGHDK and CDR2 SYGVNS. This CDR3 spans 15 amino acids. CDR3 in amino acids: CASSGWTGGYNEQFF. The CDR3 DNA is TGTGCCAGCAGTGGTTGGACAGGGGGGTACAATGAGCAGTTCTTC.

The chain recombines TRBV28 with TRBJ1-2, with TRBD1 identical over 9 bases. Germline CDR1 reads MDHEN; CDR2 reads SYDVKM. The CDR3 spans 20 residues. J gave up 4 bases and V 1 base, and 19 bases lay outside the gene matches. The CDR3 reads CASSLSIGGSPGQGLYGYTF. In DNA, the CDR3 is TGTGCCAGCAGTTTATCAATAGGGGGGTCTCCGGGACAGGGACTCTATGGCTACACCTTC.

This chain joins TRBV4-2 and TRBJ2-5, with D possibly being TRBD2 (7 bases). V was shortened by 0 bases and J by 1 base, with 15 bases between the two germline ends. The CDR3 totals 17 residues. Germline V gene lookup returns CDR1 LGHNA and CDR2 YNFKEQ. CDR3 protein: CASSQEAGATGQETQYF. The CDR3 DNA reads TGTGCCAGCAGCCAAGAGGCGGGGGCAACCGGCCAAGAGACCCAGTACTTC.

The chain uses TRBV9 and TRBJ2-1; D unresolved. The V end was cut by 4 bases, the J end by 3 bases, with 11 bases between. Per germline, CDR1 SGDLS and CDR2 YYNGEE. The CDR3 has 14 amino acids. The CDR3 here is CASSPTTGYNEQFF. In DNA, the CDR3 is TGTGCCAGCAGCCCCACGACTGGCTACAATGAGCAGTTCTTC.

The J gene is TRBJ2-7, the V gene TRBV5-8; TRBD1 matches 9 bases. The CDR3 contains 15 residues. The germline V gene encodes CDR1 SGHTS and CDR2 YDEGEE. The V segment lost 4 bases and the J segment 0 bases; nucleotides outside the gene matches: 5. CDR3: CASSVGQGTSYEQYF. CDR3 coding DNA: TGTGCCAGCAGCGTGGGACAGGGCACCTCCTACGAGCAGTACTTC. The entire variable domain, with the rest obtained from reference TRBV5-8 and TRBJ2-7, is as follows: EAGVTQSPTHLIKTRGQQATLRCSPISGHTSVYWYQQALGLGLQFLLWYDEGEERNRGNFPPRFSGRQFPNYSSELNVNALELEDSALYLCASSVGQGTSYEQYFGPGTRLTVT.

This chain uses TRBV7-2 with TRBJ2-3, with D perhaps matching TRBD1 (7 bases). The V gene lost 5 bases and the J gene lost 0 bases, with 12 bases spanning the gap. Germline V gene data show CDR1 as SGHTA and CDR2 as FQGNSA. This CDR3 is built from 15 residues. This CDR3 is CASSRQGGSTDTQYF. The CDR3 DNA sequence: TGTGCCAGCAGCCGACAGGGAGGTAGCACAGATACGCAGTATTTT.

The chain has TRBV6-5 and TRBJ2-7; tentatively, D is TRBD1 (6 bases). Between the trimmed V and J ends, which lost 0 bases and 2 bases, there was a span of 11 bases. Germline V lookup: CDR1 MNHEY, CDR2 SVGAGI. The CDR3 has 15 residues. The CDR3: CASSYSGQGTYEQYF. The DNA of the CDR3 is TGTGCCAGCAGTTACTCAGGGCAGGGGACCTACGAGCAGTACTTC.

In this sample, this clone turned up a few times. V usage is TRBV6-1 and J usage is TRBJ2-7; a weak D match, TRBD2 (5 bases). CDR1 MNHNS and CDR2 SASEGT come from the germline V gene. CDR3 length: 15 amino acids. Trimming stripped 4 bases from V and 2 bases from J, with 15 bases between. In DNA, the CDR3 is TGTGCCAGCAGTGTGGTGGTACCGGGAACCTACGAGCAGTACTTC. It translates to CASSVVVPGTYEQYF.

This chain links TRBV19 with TRBJ2-7; 7 nucleotides line up with TRBD1. The CDR3 is 15 residues long. Germline lookup yields CDR1 LNHDA and CDR2 SQIVND (reference sequence). V lost 5 bases to trimming and J lost 9 bases; unmatched junction nucleotides: 16. The CDR3 region is CASSSTGAASDGQYF. In nucleotides, the CDR3 is TGTGCCAGTAGTTCCACAGGGGCCGCATCGGACGGGCAGTACTTC.